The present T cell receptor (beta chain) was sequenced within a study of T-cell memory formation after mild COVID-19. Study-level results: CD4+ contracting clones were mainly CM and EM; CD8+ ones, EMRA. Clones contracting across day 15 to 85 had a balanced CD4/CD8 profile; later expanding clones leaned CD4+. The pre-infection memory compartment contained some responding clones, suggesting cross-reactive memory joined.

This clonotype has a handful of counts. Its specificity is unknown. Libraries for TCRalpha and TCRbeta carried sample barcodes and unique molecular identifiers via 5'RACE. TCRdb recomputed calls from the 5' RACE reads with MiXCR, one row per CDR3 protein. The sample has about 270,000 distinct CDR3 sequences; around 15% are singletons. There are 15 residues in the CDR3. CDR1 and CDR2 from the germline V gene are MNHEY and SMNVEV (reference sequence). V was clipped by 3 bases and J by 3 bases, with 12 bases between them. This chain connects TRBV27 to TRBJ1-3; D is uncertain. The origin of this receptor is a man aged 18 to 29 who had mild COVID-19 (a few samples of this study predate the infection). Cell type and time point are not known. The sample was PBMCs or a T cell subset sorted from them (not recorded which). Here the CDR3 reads CASSLEGGSGNTIYF. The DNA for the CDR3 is TGTGCCAGCAGTTTGGAAGGAGGGAGTGGAAACACCATATATTTT.